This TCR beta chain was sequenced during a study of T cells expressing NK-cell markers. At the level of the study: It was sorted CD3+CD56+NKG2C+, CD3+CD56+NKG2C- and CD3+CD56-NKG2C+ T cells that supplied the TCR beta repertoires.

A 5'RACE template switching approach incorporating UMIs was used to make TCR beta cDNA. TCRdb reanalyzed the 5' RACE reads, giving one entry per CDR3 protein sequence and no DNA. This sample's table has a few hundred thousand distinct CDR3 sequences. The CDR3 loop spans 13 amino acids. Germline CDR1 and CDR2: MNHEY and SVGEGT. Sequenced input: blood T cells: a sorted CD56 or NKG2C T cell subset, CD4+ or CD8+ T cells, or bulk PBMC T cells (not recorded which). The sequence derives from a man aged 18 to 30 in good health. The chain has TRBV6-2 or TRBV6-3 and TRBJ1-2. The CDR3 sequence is CATEPGNAYGYTF.